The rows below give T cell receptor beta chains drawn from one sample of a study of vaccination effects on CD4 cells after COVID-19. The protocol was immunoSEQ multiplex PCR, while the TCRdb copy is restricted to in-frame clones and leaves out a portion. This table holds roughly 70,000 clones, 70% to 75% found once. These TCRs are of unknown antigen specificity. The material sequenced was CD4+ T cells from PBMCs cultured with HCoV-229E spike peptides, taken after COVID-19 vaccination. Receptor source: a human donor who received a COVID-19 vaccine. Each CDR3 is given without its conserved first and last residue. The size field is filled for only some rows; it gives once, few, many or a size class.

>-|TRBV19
ASSLQGSGNTIY
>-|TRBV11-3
ASSLFSDTEAF
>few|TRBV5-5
ASSYSGTYNEQF
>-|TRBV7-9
ASSPRQMSTGAETQY
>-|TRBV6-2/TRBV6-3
ASSPLRGGLDTQY
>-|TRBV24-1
ATSSASGRTDTQY
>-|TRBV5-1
ASSLEDSLNEKLF
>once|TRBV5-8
ASPTQPLAGEDTQY
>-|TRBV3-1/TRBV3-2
ASSRHRGRGDTGELF
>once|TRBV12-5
ASGLVQDGRGVAKNIQY
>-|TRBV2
ASSAYYSPLH
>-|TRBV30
AWSTPPGRIGQPQH
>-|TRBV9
ASSVATGGFLETQY
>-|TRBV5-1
ASSLTGGADTQY
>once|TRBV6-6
ASSYAAPVSYGYT
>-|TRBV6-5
ASRTTGFTGELF
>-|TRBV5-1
ASSHPGQEYGYT